These 32 T cell receptor beta chains were sequenced from one sample in a study of T-cell memory formation after mild COVID-19 (dated by TCRdb to about 2021). The library was prepared using 5' RACE. The sequencer listed for this sample is Illumina NovaSeq 6000. The public reads were reprocessed in TCRdb via fastp at Q25 and MiXCR, keeping in-frame beta chains. Rows merge per CDR3 protein into single entries with the most common DNA and genes. Across this sample there are more than 300,000 distinct CDR3 sequences, with around 15% seen only once. Approximately 22% of the sample is taken by the ten largest. The specimen sequenced was PBMCs or a T cell subset sorted from them (not recorded which). All receptors come from a man aged 18 to 35 who had mild COVID-19 (a few samples of this study predate the infection). The sample titles of this study are shuffled in the database, so cell type and time point are left out; the donor was told from shared clones.

This clonotype was counted at least ten times. The J gene is TRBJ2-4, the V gene TRBV5-1, with D possibly matching TRBD2 (6 bases). Germline loops: CDR1 SGHRS, CDR2 YFSETQ. The CDR3 contains 15 residues. V lost 0 bases and J lost 6, with 13 bases in between. CDR3 coding DNA: TGCGCCAGCAGCTTGGCGGGGGACCTGGGAAACATTCAGTACTTC. Protein product: CASSLAGDLGNIQYF.

This clonotype was seen just once. The gene calls are TRBV11-2 and TRBJ1-1; 10 nucleotides align to TRBD1. Germline lookup yields CDR1 SGHAT and CDR2 FQNNGV. The CDR3 loop spans 17 amino acids. V trimming: 2 bases; J trimming: 3 bases; junction bases outside the gene matches: 9. The CDR3, as DNA: TGTGCCAGCAGCTTACTAGGACAGGGGGTACTGGACACTGAAGCTTTCTTT. Amino acid sequence: CASSLLGQGVLDTEAFF.

This clonotype was found a few times. V is TRBV30 and J is TRBJ2-7, with TRBD1 identical over 10 bases. Germline CDR1 reads GTSNPN; CDR2 reads SVGIG (reference sequence). After removal of 4 bases from V and 4 bases from J, the junction contained 4 bases not matched to a gene. The CDR3 totals 13 residues. The CDR3 loop is CAWKRDRGYEQYF. CDR3 in DNA: TGTGCCTGGAAGCGGGACAGGGGTTACGAGCAGTACTTC.

DNA for the CDR3: TGCAGTGCTTCCGGGACTAGCACCGGGGAGCTGTTTTTT. As protein: CSASGTSTGELFF. The chain employs TRBV20-1 and TRBJ2-2; 8 nucleotides agree with TRBD2. Germline V CDR1 and CDR2: DFQATT, SNEGSKA (reference sequence). V was pared by 5 bases and J by 4 bases, with 3 bases of the junction left unmatched. The CDR3 loop spans 13 amino acids.

The chain is built from TRBV20-1 and TRBJ2-7; 10 bases are shared with TRBD1. CDR3 length: 15 amino acids. V shed 4 bases and J 4 bases; nucleotides not matched to a gene: 10. From germline, CDR1 is DFQATT and CDR2 SNEGSKA (reference sequence). DNA for the CDR3: TGCAGTGCTAACGACGGGGACAGGGGCGGATACGAGCAGTACTTC. Protein: CSANDGDRGGYEQYF.

In this sample, this clonotype turned up a few times. The J gene is TRBJ2-1, the V gene TRBV9; the D call may be TRBD1 or TRBD2 (5 bases each). The V end was cut by 2 bases, the J end by 7 bases, with 19 bases between. Germline lookup yields CDR1 SGDLS and CDR2 YYNGEE. The CDR3 is made up of 16 amino acids. CDR3 DNA: TGTGCCAGCAGCGTTCGATTAGAGTCTTGGGGGAATGAGCAGTTCTTC. It is translated as CASSVRLESWGNEQFF.

V is TRBV18 and J is TRBJ2-1, with 7 bases identical to TRBD1. Losses at the gene ends were 2 bases for V and 4 bases for J; bases not matched to a gene: 2. Germline V gene data show CDR1 as KGHSH and CDR2 as LQKENI. This CDR3 comprises 14 residues. Here the CDR3 reads CASSPEQGYNEQFF. The CDR3 DNA reads TGTGCCAGCTCACCAGAACAGGGGTACAATGAGCAGTTCTTC.

This clonotype was counted at least ten times. This chain connects TRBV4-2 to TRBJ2-3; tentative D call: TRBD2 (5 bases). The germline gives CDR1 LGHNA, CDR2 YNFKEQ. CDR3 length: 13 residues. V lost 4 bases to trimming and J lost 4 bases, with 9 bases between them. The CDR3 reads CASSPGLSDTQYF. CDR3 nucleotides: TGTGCCAGCAGCCCCGGACTCTCAGATACGCAGTATTTT.

V usage is TRBV5-6 and J usage is TRBJ1-1; D remains unclear. This CDR3 is 13 amino acids long. Germline assignment: CDR1 SGHDT and CDR2 YYEEEE. The ends were cut back, 4 bases at V and 11 bases at J, with 18 bases in the middle. The CDR3 loop is CASSPIGVVVAFF. The DNA for the CDR3 is TGTGCCAGCAGCCCGATTGGGGTCGTTGTTGCTTTCTTT. The complete variable domain, with remaining parts taken from reference TRBV5-6 and TRBJ1-1, reads DAGVTQSPTHLIKTRGQQVTLRCSPKSGHDTVSWYQQALGQGPQFIFQYYEEEERQRGNFPDRFSGHQFPNYSSELNVNALLLGDSALYLCASSPIGVVVAFFGQGTRLTVV.

This clonotype was recorded many times. This rearrangement joins TRBV20-1 to TRBJ2-7; the match to TRBD2 covers 11 bases. CDR3 length equals 16 residues. The V gene end was trimmed by 8 bases and the J gene end by 3 bases; junction bases not matched to a gene: 15. The germline gives CDR1 DFQATT, CDR2 SNEGSKA (reference sequence). The CDR3 bases are TGCAGTCTCAAAGCCGAGAAACTAGCGGGGGTCTACGAGCAGTACTTC. Translating it yields CSLKAEKLAGVYEQYF.

This clonotype was seen a few times. V is TRBV7-9 and J is TRBJ1-1; D is unclear. This CDR3 is 13 amino acids long. The germline V gene has CDR1 SEHNR and CDR2 FQNEAQ (reference sequence). V lost 4 bases and J lost 10, with 16 bases in between. The CDR3 spells CASSWPPYLRAFF. CDR3 nucleotide sequence: TGTGCCAGCAGCTGGCCGCCTTACCTAAGAGCTTTCTTT.

This clonotype was detected a few times. The rearrangement joins TRBV6-6 to TRBJ1-6, with D perhaps TRBD1 (5 bases). CDR1 and CDR2 from the germline V gene are MNHNY and SVGAGI (reference sequence). The CDR3 is 14 residues long. The V end lost 6 bases, the J end lost 9 bases, and 15 bases lay between the germline ends. CDR3 sequence (DNA): TGTGCCAGCAGGCCGGGCTCCGGGGGTTCACCCCTCCACTTT. It yields the protein CASRPGSGGSPLHF.

Many counts were recorded for this clonotype. The chain joins TRBV7-9 to TRBJ2-3, with 7 nucleotides matching TRBD2. The V gene's germline CDR1 is SEHNR and CDR2 FQNEAQ (reference sequence). The CDR3 runs 17 residues. The trim removed 0 bases at V and 0 bases at J, leaving 6 bases unmatched. Here the CDR3 DNA reads TGTGCCAGCAGCTTAGCGTGGGCTAGCGGCAGCACAGATACGCAGTATTTT. Translating gives CASSLAWASGSTDTQYF. The full variable domain, completed using reference TRBV7-9 and TRBJ2-3, is DTGVSQNPRHKITKRGQNVTFRCDPISEHNRLYWYRQTLGQGPEFLTYFQNEAQLEKSRLLSDRFSAERPKGSFSTLEIQRTEQGDSAMYLCASSLAWASGSTDTQYFGPGTRLTVL.

This clonotype was detected only a few times. The rearrangement joins TRBV14 to TRBJ1-5; D gene uncertain. V lost 1 base to trimming and J lost 6 bases, with 7 bases between them. The CDR3 is 13 residues long. CDR1 and CDR2 (germline): SGHDN, FVKESK. CDR3 sequence (DNA): TGTGCCAGCAGCCAAGCAGGACTTCAGCCCCAGCATTTT. Protein product: CASSQAGLQPQHF.

This clonotype was counted only a few times. The genes are TRBV12-3 or TRBV12-4 and TRBJ1-6; D is uncertain. V shed 5 bases and J shed 7 bases, with 9 bases lying between them. The CDR3 runs 13 residues. The CDR3 bases are TGTGCCAGCAGTCAATCAGCAAATTCACCCCTCCACTTT. It yields the protein CASSQSANSPLHF.

This clonotype was counted between two and nine times. V gene TRBV14 combines with J gene TRBJ1-1, with 10 bases fitting TRBD1. The V segment lost 2 bases and the J segment 2 bases; nucleotides outside the gene matches: 8. The CDR3 totals 17 residues. Germline lookup yields CDR1 SGHDN and CDR2 FVKESK. The CDR3 bases are TGTGCCAGCAGCCAACCGGGACAGGGGTTAGTTAACACTGAAGCTTTCTTT. Translation gives CASSQPGQGLVNTEAFF.

The chain combines TRBV5-1 with TRBJ2-1; 8 positions agree with TRBD1. This CDR3 is 14 amino acids long. Germline loops: CDR1 SGHRS, CDR2 YFSETQ. V lost 4 bases, J lost 7 bases, and 7 bases stayed unmatched. CDR3 coding DNA: TGCGCCAGCAGCCTGGACAGGGCCGCGAATGAGCAGTTCTTC. This gives the protein CASSLDRAANEQFF.

This clonotype showed up just a few times. The chain has TRBV5-4 and TRBJ2-7, with D perhaps being TRBD1 or TRBD2 (6 bases each). The germline CDR1 and CDR2 sequences are SGHNT and YYREEE (reference sequence). The V and J ends lost 2 bases and 7 bases respectively, with 13 bases between them. This CDR3 is built from 13 residues. For the CDR3, the DNA is TGTGCCAGCAGCTTCGGGGGCTCGGGAGAGCAGTACGTC. Translation gives CASSFGGSGEQYV.

The table lists this clonotype with a few counts. V is TRBV4-1 and J is TRBJ2-7; the match to TRBD1 covers 8 bases. Germline V gene lookup returns CDR1 MGHRA and CDR2 YSYEKL. This CDR3 is built from 13 residues. Germline trimming cut 3 bases from V and 7 bases from J; bases unmatched to any gene: 5. Here the CDR3 reads CASSQTGVGEQYV. The CDR3 bases are TGCGCCAGCAGCCAGACAGGGGTGGGAGAGCAGTACGTC.

The chain carries TRBV7-6 and TRBJ2-5, with TRBD2 matching 13 bases. CDR1 is SGHVS and CDR2 is FNYEAQ in the germline V gene. The CDR3 consists of 16 residues. After removal of 5 bases from V and 4 bases from J, the junction contained 7 bases not matched to a gene. CDR3 nucleotide sequence: TGTGCCAGCAGCCTCGGGACTAGCGGGACCAGAGAGACCCAGTACTTC. Encoded protein: CASSLGTSGTRETQYF.

The table lists this clonotype with a few counts. The chain recombines TRBV4-3 with TRBJ2-1; D possibly uses TRBD1 or TRBD2 (5 bases each). This CDR3 has 16 amino acids. Trimming shortened V by 0 bases and J by 2 bases, and 11 bases separated the two germline ends. Germline V lookup: CDR1 LGHNA, CDR2 YSLEER. For the CDR3, the DNA is TGCGCCAGCAGCCAAGAGTGGGACCGAGCCTACAATGAGCAGTTCTTC. It encodes CASSQEWDRAYNEQFF.

This clonotype has a handful of counts. A much larger clonotype is one base distant, so this may be a read error. This chain uses TRBV6-5 with TRBJ2-3; D call uncertain. CDR1 and CDR2 from the germline V gene are MNHEY and SVGAGI. Trimming took off 2 bases at V and 4 bases at J, with 4 bases between the two ends. The CDR3 is 12 residues long. CDR3 loop: CASSYGSDTQYF. CDR3 bases: TGTGCCAGCAGTTACGGGTCAGATACGCAGTATTTT.

This clonotype has a handful of counts. The rearrangement joins TRBV4-3 to TRBJ2-7; 7 nucleotides match TRBD1. V dropped 2 bases and J dropped 5; count of bases not matched to a gene: 3. From germline, CDR1 is LGHNA and CDR2 YSLEER. The CDR3 runs to 13 residues. CDR3 residues: CASSQHTGDEQYF. CDR3 nucleotide sequence: TGCGCCAGCAGCCAACATACAGGGGACGAGCAGTACTTC.

This chain uses TRBV9 with TRBJ2-1, with a tentative D call TRBD2 (6 bases). The ends were cut back, 0 bases at V and 8 bases at J, with 9 bases in the middle. Looked up from germline, CDR1 is SGDLS and CDR2 is YYNGEE. The CDR3 has 13 residues. In DNA form, the CDR3 reads TGTGCCAGCAGCGTAGCGACTAGTCATGAGCAGTTCTTC. Encoded protein: CASSVATSHEQFF.

A few counts support this clonotype. This chain links TRBV20-1 with TRBJ1-1; 7 nucleotides line up with TRBD1. The CDR3 sequence is 13 residues long. From germline, CDR1 is DFQATT and CDR2 SNEGSKA (reference sequence). J lost 5 bases, V lost 6 bases, and 9 bases had no gene match. This CDR3 is CSAIDRVGTEAFF. The CDR3 nucleotides read TGCAGTGCAATAGACAGGGTGGGTACTGAAGCTTTCTTT.

This sequence joins TRBV27 and TRBJ2-7; 9 nucleotides line up with TRBD1. The CDR3 loop spans 15 amino acids. Germline V gives CDR1 MNHEY, CDR2 SMNVEV (reference sequence). J was trimmed by 6 bases and V by 6 bases; bases with no gene match: 12. Written as DNA, the CDR3 is TGTGCCAGCAGCACTCCCGGACAGGGGTGGGTCGAGCAGTACTTC. It codes for CASSTPGQGWVEQYF.

The V and J genes are TRBV4-3 and TRBJ2-2; 9 nucleotides agree with TRBD2. V gave up 1 base and J gave up 5 bases; unmatched junction bases: 14. This CDR3 spans 19 amino acids. The germline gives CDR1 LGHNA, CDR2 YSLEER. The CDR3 region has the DNA TGCGCCAGCAGCCAAGTATTCCGGTCGGGACTAGCTAGTACCGGGGAGCTGTTTTTT. Translation: CASSQVFRSGLASTGELFF.

The genes are TRBV21-1 and TRBJ2-5; the tabulated D call, TRBD2, remains unverified against the DNA. TRBV21-1 counts as a pseudogene. The CDR3 has 16 amino acids. The CDR3 is CASSKLGLAGSETQYF. The DNA for the CDR3 is TGTGCCAGCAGCAAATTGGGGCTAGCGGGGTCCGAGACCCAGTACTTC.

The sample holds a few counts of this clonotype. The chain links TRBV5-1 to TRBJ1-1, with 8 bases lining up with TRBD1. Germline loops: CDR1 SGHRS, CDR2 YFSETQ. V gave up 4 bases and J gave up 5 bases; unmatched junction bases: 13. CDR3 size: 16 residues. The CDR3 sequence is CASSDRTGLDRTEAFF. For the CDR3, the DNA is TGCGCCAGCAGCGACCGGACAGGGCTAGATAGGACTGAAGCTTTCTTT.

The sample holds many counts of this clonotype. The chain has TRBV28 and TRBJ2-7; D is perhaps TRBD1 (5 bases). The germline V gene encodes CDR1 MDHEN and CDR2 SYDVKM. The CDR3 has 17 amino acids. Trimming took 4 bases from V and 1 from J, leaving 20 bases between them. The CDR3 protein is CASSYKGHLIPSYEQYV. CDR3 DNA: TGTGCCAGCAGTTATAAAGGACACTTGATCCCATCCTACGAGCAGTACGTC.

CDR3 sequence reads: CAISESLGIAEAFF. Here the CDR3 DNA reads TGTGCCATCAGTGAGTCCCTAGGTATCGCTGAAGCTTTCTTT. The chain combines TRBV10-3 with TRBJ1-1, with D hard to call. The germline V and J ends were trimmed by 0 bases and 6 bases, with 11 bases remaining between them. The CDR3 spans 14 residues. Germline-derived CDR1 and CDR2 are ENHRY and SYGVKD.

This clonotype appeared a few times. The V gene is TRBV7-9, the J gene TRBJ2-3, with a possible D match to TRBD1 (6 bases). This CDR3 is 14 amino acids long. Germline CDR1 reads SEHNR; CDR2 reads FQNEAQ (reference sequence). V was shortened by 6 bases and J by 4 bases, with 14 bases between the two germline ends. In DNA, the CDR3 is TGTGCCAGCAGGACAGGACGGGTACCAGATACGCAGTATTTT. It is translated as CASRTGRVPDTQYF.